The T cell receptor beta chain under discussion was sequenced for a study of siplizumab effects on memory and regulatory T cells. With regard to this clone: Its matching antigen is unknown.

Trimming left V 4 bases short and J 4 bases short, with 7 bases between. There are 12 residues in the CDR3. Germline V gene data show CDR1 as LGHNA and CDR2 as YSLEER. Study-wide points: Poor capture below about 10^-5 frequency left most alloreactive clones unmapped to unstimulated subsets. Proliferating Tregs taken from siplizumab cultures were not shown to have a confirmed suppressive function.

Each sample yielded about 10^5 assayed TCR templates. Here immunoSEQ multiplex PCR was the method, and the copy in TCRdb shows in-frame clones only, minus some. This sample has 70,000 to 95,000 clones; 85% to 90% occur once, and the top ten carry 15%. Sequences were obtained from CD4+ T cells sorted from blood. The TCR was taken from a human donor in good health. V is TRBV4-3 and J is TRBJ2-5; D is undetermined. The CDR3 DNA sequence: TGCGCCAGCAGCCCGCCCCCAGAGACCCAGTACTTC. Amino acid sequence: CASSPPPETQYF.